These 2 T cell receptor beta chains share one sample of origin, sequenced in a study of Tregs in tolerant kidney transplant recipients. Some clones are missing from TCRdb's copy, which holds only in-frame ones; the method was immunoSEQ multiplex PCR. The sample table sets out around 48,000 clones. This specimen consisted of CD4+ T cells from blood, obtained before the transplant. The receptors were sampled from a human donor who received a combined kidney and bone marrow transplant.

On this clone: With the read ending 3 residues before the CDR3 end, the germline J gene is used to fill in that end. V usage is TRBV19 and J usage is TRBJ1-5; D is unclear. CDR3 length equals 13 residues. Trimming left V 4 bases short and J 1 base short, with 5 bases between. CDR1 is LNHDA and CDR2 is SQIVND in the germline V gene (reference sequence). CDR3 in amino acids: CASSTQSNQPQHF. Partial CDR3 DNA: TGTGCCAGTAGTACACAGAGCAATCAGCCC.

A remark on this clone: The read terminates 3 residues ahead of where the CDR3 ends, so the germline J gene completes it. The J gene is TRBJ2-2, the V gene TRBV11-3; D is unresolved. The germline V gene has CDR1 SGHNT and CDR2 YENEEA. The V gene lost 4 bases and the J gene lost 4 bases, with 13 bases spanning the gap. This CDR3 has 15 amino acids. Incomplete CDR3 DNA: TGTGCCAGCAGCTCCTCCCCTCCCCCCACCGGGGAG. As protein: CASSSSPPPTGE. The CDR3 in full is CASSSSPPPTGELFF.